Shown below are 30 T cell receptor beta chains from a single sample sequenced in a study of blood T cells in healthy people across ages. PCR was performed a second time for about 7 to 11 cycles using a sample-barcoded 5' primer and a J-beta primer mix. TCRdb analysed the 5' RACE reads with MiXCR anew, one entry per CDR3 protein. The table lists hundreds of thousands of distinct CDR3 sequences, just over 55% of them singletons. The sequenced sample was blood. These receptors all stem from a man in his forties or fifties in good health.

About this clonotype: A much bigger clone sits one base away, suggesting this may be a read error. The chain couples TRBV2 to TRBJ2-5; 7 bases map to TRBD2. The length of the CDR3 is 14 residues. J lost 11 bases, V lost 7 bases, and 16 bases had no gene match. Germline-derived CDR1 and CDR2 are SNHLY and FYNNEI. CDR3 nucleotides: TGTGCCAGCAAAGGACTAGGGGTTTACAATGAGCAGTACTTC. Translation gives CASKGLGVYNEQYF.

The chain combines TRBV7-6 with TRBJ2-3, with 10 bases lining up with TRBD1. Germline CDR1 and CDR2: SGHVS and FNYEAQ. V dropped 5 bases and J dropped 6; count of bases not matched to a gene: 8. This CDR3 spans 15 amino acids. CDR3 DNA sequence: TGTGCCAGCAGCCTCACCCGGGACAGGGGTGATACGCAGTATTTT. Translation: CASSLTRDRGDTQYF.

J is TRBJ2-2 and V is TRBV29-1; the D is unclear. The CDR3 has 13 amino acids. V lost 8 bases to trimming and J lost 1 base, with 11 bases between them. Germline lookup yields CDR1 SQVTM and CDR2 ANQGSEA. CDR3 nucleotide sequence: TGCAGCTTCGAGAGAGGGAACACCGGGGAGCTGTTTTTT. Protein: CSFERGNTGELFF.

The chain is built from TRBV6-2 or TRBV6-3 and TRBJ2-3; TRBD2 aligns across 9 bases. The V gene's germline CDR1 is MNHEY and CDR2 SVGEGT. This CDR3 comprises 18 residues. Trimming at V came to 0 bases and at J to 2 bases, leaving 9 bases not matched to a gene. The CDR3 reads CASSYSMKREVATDTQYF. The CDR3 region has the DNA TGTGCCAGCAGTTACTCGATGAAGCGGGAGGTGGCCACAGATACGCAGTATTTT.

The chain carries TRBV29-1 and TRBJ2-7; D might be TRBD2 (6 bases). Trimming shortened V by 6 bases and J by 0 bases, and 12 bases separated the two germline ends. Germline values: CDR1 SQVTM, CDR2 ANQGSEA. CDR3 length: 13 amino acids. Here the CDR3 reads CSVGGASSYEQYF. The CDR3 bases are TGCAGCGTCGGAGGGGCTAGCTCCTACGAGCAGTACTTC.

CDR3 protein: CASSYDREAFF. CDR3 nucleotide sequence: TGTGCCAGCAGTTATGACAGGGAAGCTTTCTTT. The rearrangement joins TRBV11-2 to TRBJ1-1; TRBD1 might be the D (6 bases). V gave up 6 bases and J gave up 8 bases, with 10 bases separating them. Germline assignment: CDR1 SGHAT and CDR2 FQNNGV. This CDR3 region has 11 residues.

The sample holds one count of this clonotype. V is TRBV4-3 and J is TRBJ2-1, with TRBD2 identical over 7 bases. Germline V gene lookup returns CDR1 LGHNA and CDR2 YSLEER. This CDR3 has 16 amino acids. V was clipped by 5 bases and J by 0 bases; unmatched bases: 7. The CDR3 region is CASSSEAGSSYNEQFF. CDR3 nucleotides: TGCGCCAGCAGCTCGGAAGCGGGATCCTCCTACAATGAGCAGTTCTTC.

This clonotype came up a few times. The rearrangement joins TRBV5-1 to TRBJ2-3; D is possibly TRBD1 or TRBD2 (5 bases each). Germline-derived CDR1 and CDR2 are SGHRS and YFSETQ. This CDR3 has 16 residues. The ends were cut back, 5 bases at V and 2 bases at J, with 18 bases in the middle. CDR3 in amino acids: CASRPGTSDYTDTQYF. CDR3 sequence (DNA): TGCGCCAGCAGACCGGGGACGTCCGATTACACAGATACGCAGTATTTT. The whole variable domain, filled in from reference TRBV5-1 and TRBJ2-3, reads KAGVTQTPRYLIKTRGQQVTLSCSPISGHRSVSWYQQTPGQGLQFLFEYFSETQRNKGNFPGRFSGRQFSNSRSEMNVSTLELGDSALYLCASRPGTSDYTDTQYFGPGTRLTVL.

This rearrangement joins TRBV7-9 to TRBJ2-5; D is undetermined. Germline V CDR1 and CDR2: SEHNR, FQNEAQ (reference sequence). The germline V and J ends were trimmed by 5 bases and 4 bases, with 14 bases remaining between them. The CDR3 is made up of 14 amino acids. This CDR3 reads CASSPVPGVETQYF. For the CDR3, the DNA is TGTGCCAGCAGCCCGGTCCCGGGTGTAGAGACCCAGTACTTC. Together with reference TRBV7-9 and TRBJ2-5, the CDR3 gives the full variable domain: DTGVSQNPRHKITKRGQNVTFRCDPISEHNRLYWYRQTLGQGPEFLTYFQNEAQLEKSRLLSDRFSAERPKGSFSTLEIQRTEQGDSAMYLCASSPVPGVETQYFGPGTRLLVL.

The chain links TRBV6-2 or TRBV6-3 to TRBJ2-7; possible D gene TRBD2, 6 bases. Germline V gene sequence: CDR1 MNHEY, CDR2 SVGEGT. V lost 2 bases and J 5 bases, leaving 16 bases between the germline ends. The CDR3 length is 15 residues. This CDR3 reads CASSYDRRGDDEQYF. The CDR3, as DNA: TGTGCCAGCAGTTACGATCGCCGCGGGGACGACGAGCAGTACTTC.

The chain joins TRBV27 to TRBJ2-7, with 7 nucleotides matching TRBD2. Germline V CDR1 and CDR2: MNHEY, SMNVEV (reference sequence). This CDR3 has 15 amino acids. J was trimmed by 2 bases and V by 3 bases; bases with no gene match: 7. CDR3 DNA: TGTGCCAGCAGTTTTAAACGTCTAGCGGCCTACGAGCAGTACTTC. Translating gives CASSFKRLAAYEQYF.

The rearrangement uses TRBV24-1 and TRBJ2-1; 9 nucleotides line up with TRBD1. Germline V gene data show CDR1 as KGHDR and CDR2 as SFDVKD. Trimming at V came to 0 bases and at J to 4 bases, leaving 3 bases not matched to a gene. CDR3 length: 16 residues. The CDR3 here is CATSDLGGQGYNEQFF. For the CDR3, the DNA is TGTGCCACCAGTGATTTGGGGGGACAGGGATACAATGAGCAGTTCTTC.

CDR3 coding DNA: TGTGCCAGCAGGAGCTATTCTGGACAGGGGAATCAGCCCCAGCATTTT. Residues: CASRSYSGQGNQPQHF. The gene calls are TRBV2 and TRBJ1-5; 9 nucleotides agree with TRBD1. V gave up 6 bases and J gave up 4 bases; unmatched junction bases: 10. This CDR3 is built from 16 residues. Germline-derived CDR1 and CDR2 are SNHLY and FYNNEI.

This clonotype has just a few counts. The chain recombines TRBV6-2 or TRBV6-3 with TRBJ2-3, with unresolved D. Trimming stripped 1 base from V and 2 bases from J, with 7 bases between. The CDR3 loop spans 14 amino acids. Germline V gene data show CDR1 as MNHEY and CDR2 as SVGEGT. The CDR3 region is CASSYFAATDTQYF. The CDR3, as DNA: TGTGCCAGCAGTTACTTCGCAGCCACAGATACGCAGTATTTT.

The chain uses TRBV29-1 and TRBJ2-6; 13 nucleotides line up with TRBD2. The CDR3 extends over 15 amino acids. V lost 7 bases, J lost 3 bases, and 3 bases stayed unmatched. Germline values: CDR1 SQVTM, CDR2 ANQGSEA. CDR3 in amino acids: CSAGLAGVGANVLTF. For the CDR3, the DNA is TGCAGCGCCGGACTAGCGGGGGTTGGGGCCAACGTCCTGACTTTC.

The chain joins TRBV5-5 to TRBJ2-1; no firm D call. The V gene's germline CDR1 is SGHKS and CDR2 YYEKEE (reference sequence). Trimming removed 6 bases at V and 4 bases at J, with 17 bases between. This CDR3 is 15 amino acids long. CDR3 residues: CASKIGPAEYNEQFF. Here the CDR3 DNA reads TGTGCCAGCAAAATAGGGCCAGCAGAATACAATGAGCAGTTCTTC. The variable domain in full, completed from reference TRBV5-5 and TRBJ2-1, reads DAGVTQSPTHLIKTRGQQVTLRCSPISGHKSVSWYQQVLGQGPQFIFQYYEKEERGRGNFPDRFSARQFPNYSSELNVNALLLGDSALYLCASKIGPAEYNEQFFGPGTRLTVL.

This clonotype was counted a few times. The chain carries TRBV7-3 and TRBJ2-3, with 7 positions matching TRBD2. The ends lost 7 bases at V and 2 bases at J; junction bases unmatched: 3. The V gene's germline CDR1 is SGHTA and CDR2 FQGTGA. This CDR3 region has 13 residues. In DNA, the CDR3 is TGTGCCAGCAACCGACTAGCCACAGATACGCAGTATTTT. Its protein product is CASNRLATDTQYF.

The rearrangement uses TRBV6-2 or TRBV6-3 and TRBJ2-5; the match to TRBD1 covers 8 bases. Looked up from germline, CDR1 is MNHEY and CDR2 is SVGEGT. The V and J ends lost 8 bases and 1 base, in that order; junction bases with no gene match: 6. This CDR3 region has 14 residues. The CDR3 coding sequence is TGTGCCAGCCGCCGGACAGGGACCCAAGAGACCCAGTACTTC. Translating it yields CASRRTGTQETQYF.

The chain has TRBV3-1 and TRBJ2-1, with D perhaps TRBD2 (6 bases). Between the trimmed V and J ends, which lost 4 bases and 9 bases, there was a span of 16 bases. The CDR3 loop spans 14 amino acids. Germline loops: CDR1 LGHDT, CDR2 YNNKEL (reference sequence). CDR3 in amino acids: CASSLRTGVGEQFF. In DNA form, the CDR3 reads TGTGCCAGCAGCCTCCGGACGGGGGTAGGTGAGCAGTTCTTC.

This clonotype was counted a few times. CDR3 sequence (DNA): TGTGCCAGCAGCCCAACATCCGAGGCTCCCTACAATGAGCAGTTCTTC. It translates to CASSPTSEAPYNEQFF. The chain uses TRBV11-2 and TRBJ2-1; no reliable D call. Germline loops: CDR1 SGHAT, CDR2 FQNNGV. The CDR3 runs to 16 residues. Trimming cost V 5 bases and J 2 bases, with 16 bases left between them.

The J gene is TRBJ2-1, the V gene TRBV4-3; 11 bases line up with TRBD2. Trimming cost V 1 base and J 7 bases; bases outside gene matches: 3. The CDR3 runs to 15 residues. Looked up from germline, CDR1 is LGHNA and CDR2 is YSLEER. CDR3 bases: TGCGCCAGCAGCCAAGGGCTAGCGGGAGGAAATGAGCAGTTCTTC. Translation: CASSQGLAGGNEQFF.

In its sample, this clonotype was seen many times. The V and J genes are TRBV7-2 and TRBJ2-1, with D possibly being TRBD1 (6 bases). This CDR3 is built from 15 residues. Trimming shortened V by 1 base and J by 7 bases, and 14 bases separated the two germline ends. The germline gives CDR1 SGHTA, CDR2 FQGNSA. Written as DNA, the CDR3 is TGTGCCAGCAGCTTAGTTGGGGGCTTGCGTAATGAGCAGTTCTTC. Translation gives CASSLVGGLRNEQFF.

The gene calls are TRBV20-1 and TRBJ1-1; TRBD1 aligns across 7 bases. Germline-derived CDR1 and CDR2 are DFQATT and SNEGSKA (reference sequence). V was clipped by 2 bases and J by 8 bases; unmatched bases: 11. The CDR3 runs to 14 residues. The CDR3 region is CSARSRHTGAEAFF. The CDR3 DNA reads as TGCAGTGCTAGATCCAGGCACACAGGGGCGGAAGCTTTCTTT.

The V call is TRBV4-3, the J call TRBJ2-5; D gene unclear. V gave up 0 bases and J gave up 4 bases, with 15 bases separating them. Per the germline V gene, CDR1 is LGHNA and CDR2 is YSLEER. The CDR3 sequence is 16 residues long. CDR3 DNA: TGCGCCAGCAGCCAAGATCGTGTGGGTTGGGGAGAGACCCAGTACTTC. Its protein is CASSQDRVGWGETQYF.

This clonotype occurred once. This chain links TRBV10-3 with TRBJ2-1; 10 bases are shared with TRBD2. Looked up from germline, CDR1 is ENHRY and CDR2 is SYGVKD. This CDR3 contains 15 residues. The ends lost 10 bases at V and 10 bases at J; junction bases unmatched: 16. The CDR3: CATQELAGNGLEQFF. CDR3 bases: TGTGCCACGCAGGAACTAGCGGGGAACGGGTTGGAGCAGTTCTTC.

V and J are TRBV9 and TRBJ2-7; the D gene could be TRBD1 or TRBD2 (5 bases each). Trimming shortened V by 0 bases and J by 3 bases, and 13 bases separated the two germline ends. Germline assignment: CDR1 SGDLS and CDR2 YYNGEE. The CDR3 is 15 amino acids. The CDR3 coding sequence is TGTGCCAGCAGCGTAGAATTCCGGGGCAGCTACGAGCAGTACTTC. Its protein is CASSVEFRGSYEQYF.

This chain's CDR3 is CASGDRPVDTF. The CDR3 nucleotides read TGTGCCAGTGGGGACAGGCCGGTCGACACCTTC. This chain links TRBV7-4 with TRBJ1-2, with TRBD1 identical over 8 bases. The ends lost 9 bases at V and 12 bases at J; junction bases unmatched: 9. Looked up from germline, CDR1 is SGHVT and CDR2 is SQSDAQ. The CDR3 length is 11 residues.

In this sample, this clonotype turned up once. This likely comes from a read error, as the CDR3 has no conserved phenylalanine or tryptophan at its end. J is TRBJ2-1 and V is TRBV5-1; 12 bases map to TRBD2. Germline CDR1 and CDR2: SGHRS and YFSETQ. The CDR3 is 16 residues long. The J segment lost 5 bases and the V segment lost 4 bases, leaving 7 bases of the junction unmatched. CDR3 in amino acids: CASSDRLAGDHNEQFL. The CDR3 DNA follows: TGCGCCAGCAGCGATCGACTAGCGGGGGACCACAATGAGCAGTTCTTA.

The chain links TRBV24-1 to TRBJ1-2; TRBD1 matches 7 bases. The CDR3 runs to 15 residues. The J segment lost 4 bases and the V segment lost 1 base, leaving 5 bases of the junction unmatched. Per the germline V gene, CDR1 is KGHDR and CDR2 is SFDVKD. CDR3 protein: CATSDFTRQGYGYTF. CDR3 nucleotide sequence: TGTGCCACCAGTGATTTTACCCGACAGGGCTATGGCTACACCTTC.

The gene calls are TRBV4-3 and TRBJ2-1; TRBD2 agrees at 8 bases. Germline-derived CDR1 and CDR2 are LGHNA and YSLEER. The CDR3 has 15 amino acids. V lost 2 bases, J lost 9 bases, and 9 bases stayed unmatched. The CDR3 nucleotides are TGCGCCAGCAGCCAAACTAGCGGAGCGGAGGGTGAGCAGTTCTTC. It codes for CASSQTSGAEGEQFF.